These T cell receptor beta chains were read from a single sample in a study of blood T cells in healthy people across ages. A single record per CDR3 protein comes from TCRdb applying MiXCR to the 5' RACE reads. The table includes approximately 1,100,000 distinct CDR3 sequences, less than 50% detected once. The sequenced sample consisted of blood. These receptor sequences come from an older woman in good health. The CDR3 runs from the conserved cysteine through the conserved F or W. D genes are given only for firm matches. The size entry is marked missing in some rows and otherwise reads once, few, many or a size class.

>-|19|TRBV2|-|TRBJ2-3
CASSDLRLADASATDTQYF
TGTGCCAGCAGTGACCTTCGTCTGGCGGATGCTAGCGCCACAGATACGCAGTATTTT
>-|14|TRBV20-1|-|TRBJ2-1
CSARDVGELNEQFF
TGCAGTGCTAGAGATGTAGGGGAGCTCAATGAGCAGTTCTTC
>-|11|TRBV30|-|TRBJ2-7
CAWTGAREQYF
TGTGCCTGGACAGGGGCTAGAGAGCAGTACTTC
>TRBD1|15|TRBV11-1|many|TRBJ2-1
CASSLVATGGNEQFF
TGTGCCAGCAGCTTAGTCGCGACAGGGGGCAATGAGCAGTTCTTC
>-|15|TRBV2|-|TRBJ1-2
CASRREDWVNYGYTF
TGTGCCAGTAGACGAGAGGACTGGGTTAACTATGGCTACACCTTC
>-|12|TRBV24-1|-|TRBJ2-5
CATSDLHGTQYF
TGTGCCACCAGTGATTTGCACGGGACCCAGTACTTC
>-|12|TRBV29-1|few|TRBJ1-1
CSVKGSSAEAFF
TGCAGCGTTAAAGGGTCTAGCGCTGAAGCTTTCTTT
>-|16|TRBV12-5|few|TRBJ2-4
CASGLYRPLAKNIQYF
TGTGCTAGTGGTTTGTACAGGCCTCTAGCCAAAAACATTCAGTACTTC
>-|14|TRBV6-5|-|TRBJ2-2
CASKVRRNTGELFF
TGTGCCAGCAAAGTTAGGAGGAACACCGGGGAGCTGTTTTTT
>TRBD2|15|TRBV4-2|few|TRBJ2-1
CASSQDTSGDNEQFF
TGTGCCAGCAGCCAAGATACTAGCGGGGACAATGAGCAGTTCTTC
>-|16|TRBV19|-|TRBJ2-7
CASSPGGQLQSYEQYF
TGTGCCAGTAGCCCAGGAGGCCAACTCCAGTCCTACGAGCAGTACTTC
>TRBD1|14|TRBV15|-|TRBJ1-2
CATSRRTGSYGYTF
TGTGCCACCAGCAGAAGGACAGGGTCTTATGGCTACACCTTC
>TRBD1|15|TRBV29-1|many|TRBJ2-5
CSMEWTGGNQETQYF
TGCAGCATGGAATGGACAGGGGGTAACCAAGAGACCCAGTACTTC
>TRBD2|14|TRBV5-1|few|TRBJ2-1
CASSFRGRTDEQFF
TGCGCCAGCAGCTTCCGCGGGAGAACGGATGAGCAGTTCTTC
>TRBD1|16|TRBV24-1|few|TRBJ2-5
CATSDGTAGYQETQYF
TGTGCCACCAGTGATGGGACAGCTGGGTACCAAGAGACCCAGTACTTC
>TRBD1|13|TRBV20-1|-|TRBJ1-6
CSATDRGVTPLHF
TGCAGTGCTACCGACAGGGGAGTGACACCCCTCCACTTT
>-|14|TRBV7-7|-|TRBJ2-5
CASSSGGGTETQYF
TGTGCCAGCAGCTCGGGGGGCGGAACGGAGACCCAGTACTTC
>-|14|TRBV4-2|-|TRBJ1-4
CASSQVQGGEKLFF
TGTGCCAGCAGCCAAGTTCAAGGCGGGGAAAAACTGTTTTTT
>-|15|TRBV12-3/TRBV12-4|-|TRBJ2-3
CASSIALAGTDTQYF
TGTGCCAGCAGTATAGCCCTCGCTGGCACAGATACGCAGTATTTT
>-|13|TRBV25-1|few|TRBJ2-7
CASRTGFSSEQYF
TGTGCCAGCAGGACAGGTTTCTCTTCCGAGCAGTACTTC
>TRBD2|16|TRBV28|-|TRBJ2-4
CASSLIGGIAKNIQYF
TGTGCCAGCAGTTTGATCGGGGGGATAGCCAAAAACATTCAGTACTTC
>-|13|TRBV9|-|TRBJ1-1
CASSVEEGREAFF
TGTGCCAGCAGCGTAGAGGAGGGACGTGAAGCTTTCTTT
>TRBD2|15|TRBV20-1|many|TRBJ2-3
CSARALAGEADTQYF
TGCAGTGCTAGGGCCCTAGCGGGAGAGGCAGATACGCAGTATTTT
>TRBD2|13|TRBV29-1|few|TRBJ2-3
CSVAGGRTNTQYF
TGCAGCGTTGCCGGCGGGAGGACAAATACGCAGTATTTT
>TRBD1|15|TRBV5-1|-|TRBJ2-3
CASRQGTVGTDTQYF
TGCGCCAGCAGACAAGGGACAGTGGGAACAGATACGCAGTATTTT
>-|14|TRBV28|-|TRBJ2-7
CASRTPDSTYEQYF
TGTGCCAGCCGAACACCCGACAGTACCTACGAGCAGTACTTC
>TRBD2|16|TRBV11-2|-|TRBJ2-5
CASSLEAREEGETQYF
TGTGCCAGCAGCTTAGAGGCGCGGGAGGAAGGAGAGACCCAGTACTTC
>-|14|TRBV27|-|TRBJ2-7
CASSFGGPHYEQYF
TGTGCCAGCAGTTTTGGGGGGCCCCACTACGAGCAGTACTTC
>TRBD2|19|TRBV6-1|few|TRBJ2-1
CASRGRGSGRAKALNEQFF
TGTGCCAGCCGGGGGCGGGGTAGCGGGAGGGCCAAAGCTCTCAATGAGCAGTTCTTC
>-|12|TRBV5-1|many|TRBJ2-7
CASSSDLYEQYF
TGCGCCAGCAGCTCGGACCTCTACGAGCAGTACTTC
>-|11|TRBV29-1|once|TRBJ1-1
CSVTGRDQAFF
TGCAGCGTAACAGGGAGGGACCAAGCTTTCTTT
>TRBD2|16|TRBV6-1|few|TRBJ2-3
CASSELSGGITDTQYF
TGTGCCAGCAGTGAATTAAGCGGGGGGATCACAGATACGCAGTATTTT
>TRBD2|15|TRBV6-2/TRBV6-3|-|TRBJ2-7
CASSTGTSGWYEQYF
TGTGCCAGCAGTACCGGGACTAGCGGGTGGTACGAGCAGTACTTC
>-|15|TRBV4-1|few|TRBJ1-2
CASSQDTQTNYGYTF
TGCGCCAGCAGCCAAGACACCCAGACCAACTATGGCTACACCTTC
>TRBD1|16|TRBV9|-|TRBJ1-5
CASSTGQGSGNQPQHF
TGTGCCAGCAGCACCGGACAGGGCAGTGGTAATCAGCCCCAGCATTTT
>TRBD1|15|TRBV25-1|-|TRBJ1-3
CASSDRTGNGDTIYF
TGTGCCAGCAGTGATCGGACAGGCAATGGAGACACCATATATTTT
>-|11|TRBV4-1|few|TRBJ2-1
CASSPPGKQFF
TGCGCCAGCAGCCCTCCGGGAAAACAGTTCTTC
>-|13|TRBV29-1|once|TRBJ2-3
CSVVRGGQDTQYF
TGCAGCGTTGTTAGGGGGGGACAGGATACGCAGTATTTT
>TRBD2|17|TRBV2|-|TRBJ2-4
CASSEQGSGGPKNIQYF
TGTGCCAGCAGTGAACAGGGTAGCGGGGGCCCTAAAAACATTCAGTACTTC
>-|15|TRBV9|-|TRBJ1-5
CASSVEGNSNQSQHF
TGTGCCAGCAGCGTAGAAGGGAATAGCAATCAGTCCCAGCATTTT
>TRBD2|16|TRBV15|few|TRBJ2-1
CATSRGWREGYNEQFF
TGTGCCACCAGCAGGGGCTGGCGGGAGGGATACAATGAGCAGTTCTTC
>TRBD2|19|TRBV6-5|-|TRBJ2-7
CASSYARGTSGSWVDEQYF
TGTGCCAGCAGTTACGCCCGTGGGACTAGCGGGAGTTGGGTCGATGAGCAGTACTTC
>TRBD2|15|TRBV14|-|TRBJ2-1
CASSQGRGRDNEQFF
TGTGCCAGCAGCCAAGGACGCGGGAGGGACAATGAGCAGTTCTTC
>-|12|TRBV20-1|-|TRBJ2-7
CSAGRDSYEQYF
TGCAGTGCTGGACGGGACTCCTACGAGCAGTACTTC
>TRBD1|15|TRBV29-1|-|TRBJ1-2
CSVEGQQGANYGYTF
TGCAGCGTTGAGGGTCAACAGGGGGCTAACTATGGCTACACCTTC
>TRBD2|15|TRBV6-6|-|TRBJ2-1
CASSLLASTNNEQFF
TGTGCCAGCAGTTTACTAGCGTCAACAAACAATGAGCAGTTCTTC
>-|14|TRBV20-1|few|TRBJ2-7
CSVAGAPSLREQYF
TGCAGCGTGGCGGGGGCTCCCTCTCTTCGCGAGCAGTACTTC
>-|11|TRBV2|few|TRBJ1-2
CASQASYGYTF
TGTGCCAGCCAGGCGTCCTATGGCTACACCTTC
>TRBD2|15|TRBV20-1|-|TRBJ2-5
CSAIGPAGGQETQYF
TGCAGTGCGATTGGACCAGCGGGAGGGCAAGAGACCCAGTACTTC